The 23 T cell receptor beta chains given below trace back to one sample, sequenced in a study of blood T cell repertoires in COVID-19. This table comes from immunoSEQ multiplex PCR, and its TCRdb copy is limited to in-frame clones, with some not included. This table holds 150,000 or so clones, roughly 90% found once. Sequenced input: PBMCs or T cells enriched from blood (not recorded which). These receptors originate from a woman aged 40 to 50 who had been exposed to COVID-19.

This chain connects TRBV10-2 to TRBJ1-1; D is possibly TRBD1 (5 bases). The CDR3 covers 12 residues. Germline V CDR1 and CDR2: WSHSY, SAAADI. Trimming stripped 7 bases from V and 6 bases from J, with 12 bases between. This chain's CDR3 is CASNGGAAEAFF. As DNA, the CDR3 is TGCGCCAGCAACGGCGGGGCGGCTGAAGCTTTCTTT.

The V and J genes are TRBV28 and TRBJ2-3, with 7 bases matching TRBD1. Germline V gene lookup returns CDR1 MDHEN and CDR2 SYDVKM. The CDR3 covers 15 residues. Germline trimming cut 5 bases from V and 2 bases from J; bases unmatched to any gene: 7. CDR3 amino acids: CASSPGQSFTDTQYF. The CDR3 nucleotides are TGTGCCAGCAGTCCGGGACAGTCCTTCACAGATACGCAGTATTTT.

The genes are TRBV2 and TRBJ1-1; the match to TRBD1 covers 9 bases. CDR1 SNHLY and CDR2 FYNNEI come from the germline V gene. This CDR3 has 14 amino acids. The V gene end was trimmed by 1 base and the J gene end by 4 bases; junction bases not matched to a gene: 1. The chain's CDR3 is CASSEGTGATEAFF. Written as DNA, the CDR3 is TGTGCCAGCAGTGAAGGGACAGGGGCCACTGAAGCTTTCTTT.

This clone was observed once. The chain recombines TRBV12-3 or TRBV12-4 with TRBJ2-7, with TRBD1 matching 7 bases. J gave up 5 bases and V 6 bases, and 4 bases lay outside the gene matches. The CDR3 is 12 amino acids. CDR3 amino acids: CASSRQGNEQYF. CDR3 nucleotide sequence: TGTGCCAGCAGCAGACAGGGAAACGAGCAGTACTTC.

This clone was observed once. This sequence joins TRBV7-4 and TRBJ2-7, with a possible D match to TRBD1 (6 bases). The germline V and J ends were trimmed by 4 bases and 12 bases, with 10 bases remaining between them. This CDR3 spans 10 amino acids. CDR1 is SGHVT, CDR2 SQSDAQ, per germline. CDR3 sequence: CASSYRVAYF. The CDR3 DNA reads TGTGCCAGCAGCTACAGGGTGGCGTACTTC. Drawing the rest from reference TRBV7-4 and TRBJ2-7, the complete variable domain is GAGVSQSPRYKVAKRGRDVALRCDSISGHVTLYWYRQTLGQGSEVLTYSQSDAQRDKSGRPSGRFSAERPERSVSTLKIQRTEQGDSAVYLCASSYRVAYFGPGTRLTVT.

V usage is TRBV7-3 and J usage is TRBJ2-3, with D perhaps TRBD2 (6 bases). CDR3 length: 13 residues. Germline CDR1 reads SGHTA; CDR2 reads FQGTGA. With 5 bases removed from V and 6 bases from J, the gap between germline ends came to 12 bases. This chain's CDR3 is CASSPMGRDTQYF. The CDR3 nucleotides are TGTGCCAGCAGCCCAATGGGGAGGGATACGCAGTATTTT.

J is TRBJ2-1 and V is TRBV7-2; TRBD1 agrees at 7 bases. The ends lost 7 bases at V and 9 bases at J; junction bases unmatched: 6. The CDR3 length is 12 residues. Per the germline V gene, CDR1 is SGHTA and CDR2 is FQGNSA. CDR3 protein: CASTNRGGEQFF. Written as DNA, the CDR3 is TGTGCCAGCACCAACAGGGGTGGTGAGCAGTTCTTC.

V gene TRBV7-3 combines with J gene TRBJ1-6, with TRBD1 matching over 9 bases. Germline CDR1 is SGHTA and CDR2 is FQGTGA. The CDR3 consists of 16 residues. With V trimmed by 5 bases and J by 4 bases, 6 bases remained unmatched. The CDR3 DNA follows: TGTGCCAGCAGCACAGGACAGGGGCTGTATAATTCACCCCTCCACTTT. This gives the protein CASSTGQGLYNSPLHF.

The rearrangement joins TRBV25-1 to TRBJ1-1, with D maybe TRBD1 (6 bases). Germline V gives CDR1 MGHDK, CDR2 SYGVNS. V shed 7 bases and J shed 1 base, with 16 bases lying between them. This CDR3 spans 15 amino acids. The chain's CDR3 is CASTPRRGWNTEAFF. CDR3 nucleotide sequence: TGTGCCAGCACCCCCCGCAGGGGTTGGAACACTGAAGCTTTCTTT.

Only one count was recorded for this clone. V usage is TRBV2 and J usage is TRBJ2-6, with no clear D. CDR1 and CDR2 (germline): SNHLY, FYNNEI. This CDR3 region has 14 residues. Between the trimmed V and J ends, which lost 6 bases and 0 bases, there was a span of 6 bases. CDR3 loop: CASRSDSGANVLTF. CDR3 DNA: TGTGCCAGCAGATCAGACTCTGGGGCCAACGTCCTGACTTTC.

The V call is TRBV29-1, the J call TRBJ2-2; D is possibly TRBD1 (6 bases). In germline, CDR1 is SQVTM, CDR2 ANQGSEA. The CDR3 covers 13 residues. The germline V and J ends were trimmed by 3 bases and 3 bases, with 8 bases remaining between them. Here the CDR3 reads CSVEDSHTGELFF. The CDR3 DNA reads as TGCAGCGTTGAGGACAGCCACACCGGGGAGCTGTTTTTT.

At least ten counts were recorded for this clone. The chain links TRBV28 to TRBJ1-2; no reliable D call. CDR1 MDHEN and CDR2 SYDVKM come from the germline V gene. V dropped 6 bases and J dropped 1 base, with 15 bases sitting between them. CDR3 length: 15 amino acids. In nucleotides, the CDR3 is TGTGCCAGCAGCCGACCGACAATGATTAACTATGGCTACACCTTC. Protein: CASSRPTMINYGYTF.

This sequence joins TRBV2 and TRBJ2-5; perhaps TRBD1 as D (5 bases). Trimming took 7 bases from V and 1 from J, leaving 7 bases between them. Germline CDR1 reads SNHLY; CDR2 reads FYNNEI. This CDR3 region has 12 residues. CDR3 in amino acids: CASKGFQETQYF. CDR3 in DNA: TGTGCCAGCAAGGGGTTCCAAGAGACCCAGTACTTC.

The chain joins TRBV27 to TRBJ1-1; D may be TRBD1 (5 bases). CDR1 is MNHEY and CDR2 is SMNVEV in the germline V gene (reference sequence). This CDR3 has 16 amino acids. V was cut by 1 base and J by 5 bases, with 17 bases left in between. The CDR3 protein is CASSLFGLRGPTEAFF. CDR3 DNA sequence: TGTGCCAGCAGTTTATTTGGGCTAAGGGGTCCTACTGAAGCTTTCTTT.

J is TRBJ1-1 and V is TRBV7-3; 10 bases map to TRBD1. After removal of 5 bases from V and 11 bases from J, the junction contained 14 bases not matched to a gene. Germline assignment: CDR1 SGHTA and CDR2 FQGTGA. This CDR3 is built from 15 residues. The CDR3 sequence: CASSPQGRGQGRAFF. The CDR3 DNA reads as TGTGCCAGCAGCCCCCAGGGCCGGGGACAGGGGCGGGCTTTCTTT.

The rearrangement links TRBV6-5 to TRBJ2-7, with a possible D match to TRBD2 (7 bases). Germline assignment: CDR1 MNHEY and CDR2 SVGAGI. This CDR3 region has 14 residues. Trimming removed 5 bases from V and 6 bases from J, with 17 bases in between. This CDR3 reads CASSHSGGGGEQYF. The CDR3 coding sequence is TGTGCCAGCAGTCATTCTGGGGGGGGCGGCGAGCAGTACTTC.

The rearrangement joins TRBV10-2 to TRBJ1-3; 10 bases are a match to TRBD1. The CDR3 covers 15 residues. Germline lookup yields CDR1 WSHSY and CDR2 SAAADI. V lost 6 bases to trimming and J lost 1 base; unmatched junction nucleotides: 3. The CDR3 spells CASREGQGSGNTIYF. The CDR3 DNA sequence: TGCGCCAGCAGGGAGGGACAGGGGTCTGGAAACACCATATATTTT.

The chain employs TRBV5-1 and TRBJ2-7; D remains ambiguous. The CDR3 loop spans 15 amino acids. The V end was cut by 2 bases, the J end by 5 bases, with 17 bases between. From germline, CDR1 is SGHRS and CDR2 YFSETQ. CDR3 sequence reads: CASSFRVDAIDEQYF. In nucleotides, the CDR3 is TGCGCCAGCAGCTTCCGGGTGGATGCCATCGACGAGCAGTACTTC.

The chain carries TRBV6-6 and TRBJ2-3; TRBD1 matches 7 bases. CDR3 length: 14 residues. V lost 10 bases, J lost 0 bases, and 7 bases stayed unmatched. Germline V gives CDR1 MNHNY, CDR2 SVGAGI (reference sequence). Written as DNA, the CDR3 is TGTGCCACCAAACTGACAGGGAGCACAGATACGCAGTATTTT. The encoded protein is CATKLTGSTDTQYF.

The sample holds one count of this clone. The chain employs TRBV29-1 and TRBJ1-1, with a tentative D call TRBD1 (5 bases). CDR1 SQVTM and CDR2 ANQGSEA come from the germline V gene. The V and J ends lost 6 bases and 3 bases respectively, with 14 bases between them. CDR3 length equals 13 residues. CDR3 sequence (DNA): TGCAGCGTAAAACGGCAGGGCGACACTGAAGCTTTCTTT. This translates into CSVKRQGDTEAFF.

The DNA for the CDR3 is TGTGCCAGCAGTTACTCGTCGAGGGTACCGGGGAACACCATATATTTT. As protein: CASSYSSRVPGNTIYF. The chain couples TRBV6-2 or TRBV6-3 to TRBJ1-3; D not certain. CDR1 is MNHEY and CDR2 is SVGEGT in the germline V gene. V was shortened by 0 bases and J by 7 bases, with 16 bases between the two germline ends. The CDR3 is made up of 16 amino acids.

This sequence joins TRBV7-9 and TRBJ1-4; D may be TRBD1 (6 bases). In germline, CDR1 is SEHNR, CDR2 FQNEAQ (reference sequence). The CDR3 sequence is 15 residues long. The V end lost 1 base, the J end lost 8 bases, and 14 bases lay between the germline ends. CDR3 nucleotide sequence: TGTGCCAGCAGCTTAGACATGCCAGGGGAAGAAAAACTGTTTTTT. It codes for CASSLDMPGEEKLFF.

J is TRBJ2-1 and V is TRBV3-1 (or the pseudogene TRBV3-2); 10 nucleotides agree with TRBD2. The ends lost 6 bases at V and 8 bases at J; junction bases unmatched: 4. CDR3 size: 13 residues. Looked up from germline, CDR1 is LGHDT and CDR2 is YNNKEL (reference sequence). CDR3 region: CASRGTSAHEQFF. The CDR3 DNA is TGTGCCAGCAGGGGGACTAGCGCCCATGAGCAGTTCTTC.